The 2 T cell receptor beta chains in this list originate from one sample, sequenced in a study of regulatory T cells in long-lasting Graves disease. As for time point: persistent/refractory GD, antithyroid drugs over 5 years with positive TRAb. Extracted PBMC RNA gave rise to the TCR library. Libraries of TCR beta came from iRepertoire HTBI primers plus Arm-PCR of CDR3 regions. Each CDR3 protein gets one entry after TCRdb re-called the multiplex PCR reads with MiXCR. Found here are a few hundred thousand distinct CDR3 sequences, about 23% of them singletons; the top ten hold about 27%. Sequences were derived from peripheral blood mononuclear cells (PBMCs), sampled when the disease was refractory, from a patient treated with antithyroid drugs. These receptors all come from a middle-aged woman with Graves disease.

This clonotype was counted ten times or more. The chain is built from TRBV6-5 and TRBJ1-5; D gene unclear. This CDR3 spans 16 amino acids. The ends were cut back, 2 bases at V and 0 bases at J, with 11 bases in the middle. CDR1 and CDR2 (germline): MNHEY, SVGAGI. Here the CDR3 DNA reads TGTGCCAGCAGTTACCTTGGCCAATATAGCAATCAGCCCCAGCATTTT. Protein sequence: CASSYLGQYSNQPQHF.

The V call is TRBV7-8, the J call TRBJ2-6, with a weak D call TRBD1 (6 bases). From germline, CDR1 is SGHVS and CDR2 FQNEAQ. The length of the CDR3 is 16 residues. V was cut by 5 bases and J by 7 bases, with 18 bases left in between. The CDR3 DNA reads as TGTGCCAGCAGCGGACAGAGAGTGATTGGAGCCAACGTCCTGACTTTC. Translating gives CASSGQRVIGANVLTF.